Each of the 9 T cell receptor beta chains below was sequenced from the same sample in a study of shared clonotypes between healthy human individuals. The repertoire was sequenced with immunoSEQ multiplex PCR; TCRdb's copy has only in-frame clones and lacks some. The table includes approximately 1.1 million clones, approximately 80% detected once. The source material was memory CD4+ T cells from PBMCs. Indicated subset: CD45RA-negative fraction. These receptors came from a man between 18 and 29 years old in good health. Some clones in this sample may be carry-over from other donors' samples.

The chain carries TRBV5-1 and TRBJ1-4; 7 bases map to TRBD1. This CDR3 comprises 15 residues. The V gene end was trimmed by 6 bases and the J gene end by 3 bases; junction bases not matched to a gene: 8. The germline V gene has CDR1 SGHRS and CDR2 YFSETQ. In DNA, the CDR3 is TGCGCCAGCATGGCACAGGGGCTCCCTAATGAAAAACTGTTTTTT. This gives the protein CASMAQGLPNEKLFF.

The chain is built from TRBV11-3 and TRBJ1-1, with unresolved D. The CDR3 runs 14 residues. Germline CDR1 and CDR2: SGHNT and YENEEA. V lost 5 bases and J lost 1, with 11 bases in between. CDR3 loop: CASSNAQPNTEAFF. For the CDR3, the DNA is TGTGCCAGCAGCAACGCCCAGCCGAACACTGAAGCTTTCTTT.

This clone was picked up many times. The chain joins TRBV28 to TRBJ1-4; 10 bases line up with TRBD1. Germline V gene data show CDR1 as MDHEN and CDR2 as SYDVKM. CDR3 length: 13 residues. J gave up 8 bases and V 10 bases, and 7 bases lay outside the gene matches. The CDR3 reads CAISRDRGEKLFF. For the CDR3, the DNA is TGTGCCATCAGCCGGGACAGGGGCGAAAAACTGTTTTTT.

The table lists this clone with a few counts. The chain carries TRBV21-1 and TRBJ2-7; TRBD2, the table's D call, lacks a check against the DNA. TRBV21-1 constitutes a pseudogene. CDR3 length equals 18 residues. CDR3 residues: CASSKEAGEGPYSYEQYF. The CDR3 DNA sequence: TGTGCCAGCAGCAAAGAAGCGGGAGAAGGTCCTTACTCCTACGAGCAGTACTTC.

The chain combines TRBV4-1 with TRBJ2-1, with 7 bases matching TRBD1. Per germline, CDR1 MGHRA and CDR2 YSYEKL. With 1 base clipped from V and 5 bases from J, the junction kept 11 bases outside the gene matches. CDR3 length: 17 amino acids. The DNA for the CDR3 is TGCGCCAGCAGCCAAGTTCGGGCACAGGGGTTTCACAATGAGCAGTTCTTC. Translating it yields CASSQVRAQGFHNEQFF.

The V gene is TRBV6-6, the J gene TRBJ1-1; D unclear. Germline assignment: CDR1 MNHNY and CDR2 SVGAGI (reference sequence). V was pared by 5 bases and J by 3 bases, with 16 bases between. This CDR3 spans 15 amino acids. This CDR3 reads CASSTRSSWDTEAFF. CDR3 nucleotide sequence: TGTGCCAGCAGTACGAGATCGTCCTGGGACACTGAAGCTTTCTTT.

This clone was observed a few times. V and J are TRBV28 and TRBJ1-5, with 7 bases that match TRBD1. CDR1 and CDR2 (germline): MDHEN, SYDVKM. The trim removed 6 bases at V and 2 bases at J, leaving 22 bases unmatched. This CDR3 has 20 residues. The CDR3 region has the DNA TGTGCCAGCAGCCTACGACGATGGGGCAGGGGGAAGTCGGGCAATCAGCCCCAGCATTTT. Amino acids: CASSLRRWGRGKSGNQPQHF.

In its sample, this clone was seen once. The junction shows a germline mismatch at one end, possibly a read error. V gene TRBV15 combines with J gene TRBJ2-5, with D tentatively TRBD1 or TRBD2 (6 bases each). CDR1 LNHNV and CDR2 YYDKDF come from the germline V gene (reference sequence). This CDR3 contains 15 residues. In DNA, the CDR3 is TGTGCCACCAGCAGAGATCGGGGGCGGCAAGGGACCCAGTACTTC. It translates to CATSRDRGRQGTQYF.

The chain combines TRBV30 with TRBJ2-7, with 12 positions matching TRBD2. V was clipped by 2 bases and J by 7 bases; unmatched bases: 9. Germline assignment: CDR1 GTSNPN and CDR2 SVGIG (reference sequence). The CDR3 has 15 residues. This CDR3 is CAWSPGLAGSREQYF. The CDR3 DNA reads TGTGCCTGGAGTCCCGGACTAGCGGGGTCGAGGGAGCAGTACTTC.